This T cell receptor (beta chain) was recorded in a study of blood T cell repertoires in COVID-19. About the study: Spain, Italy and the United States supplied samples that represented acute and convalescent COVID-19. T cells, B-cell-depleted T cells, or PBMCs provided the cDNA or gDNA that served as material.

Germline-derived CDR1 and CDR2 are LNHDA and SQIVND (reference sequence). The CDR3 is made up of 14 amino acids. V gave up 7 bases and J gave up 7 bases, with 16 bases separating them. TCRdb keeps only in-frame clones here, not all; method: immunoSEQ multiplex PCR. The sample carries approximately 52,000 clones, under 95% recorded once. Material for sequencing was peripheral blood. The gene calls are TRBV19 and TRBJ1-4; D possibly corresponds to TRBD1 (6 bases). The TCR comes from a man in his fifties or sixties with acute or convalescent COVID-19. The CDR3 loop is CASKGGGSGEKLFF. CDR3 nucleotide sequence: TGTGCCAGTAAAGGGGGGGGTAGTGGTGAAAAACTGTTTTTT.